Listed below are T cell receptor beta chains from one sample, sequenced in a study of blood T cell repertoires in COVID-19. The protocol was immunoSEQ multiplex PCR, while the TCRdb copy is restricted to in-frame clones and leaves out a portion. The repertoire has roughly 250,000 clones, about nine tenths of them found once; the top ten carry 3.5% to 4.5%. The material sequenced was peripheral blood. The receptors stem from a woman aged 40 to 50 with acute or convalescent COVID-19. Each CDR3 is given without its conserved first and last residue.

v_call cdr3_aa
TRBV7-2 ASSPLAGGRETQY
TRBV4-1 ASSQLGAPYSNQPQH
TRBV3-1/TRBV3-2 ASSHVDSGFTDTQY
TRBV5-1 ASSLDRGGWNTEAF
TRBV5-1 ASSFRQGGTEAF
TRBV30 AWSGTGAGGYT
TRBV11-2 ASGRQVNTEAF
TRBV5-1 ASSRREMNTEAF
TRBV27 ASKRGESTDTQY
TRBV9 ASSRGGQNTGELF
TRBV9 ASSPWSSYNEQF
TRBV6-4 ASSDSPRAFGYT
TRBV5-4 ASSLAGRGPTDTQY
TRBV27 ASARQGARGGAF
TRBV29-1 SARDRANQPQH
TRBV5-1 ASSLEGSGRTDTQY
TRBV29-1 SVRQLGWSEAF
TRBV2 ASSDWTGATNYGYT
TRBV7-2 ASSSFQGQPQH
TRBV10-3 AIKNRGGSNEQF
TRBV6-5 ASSYTRSSRSALH
TRBV7-8 ASSLRVGQGVSGNTIY
TRBV7-3 ASSLFHPGVDHNSPLH
TRBV3-1/TRBV3-2 ASSQYRGRNEKLF